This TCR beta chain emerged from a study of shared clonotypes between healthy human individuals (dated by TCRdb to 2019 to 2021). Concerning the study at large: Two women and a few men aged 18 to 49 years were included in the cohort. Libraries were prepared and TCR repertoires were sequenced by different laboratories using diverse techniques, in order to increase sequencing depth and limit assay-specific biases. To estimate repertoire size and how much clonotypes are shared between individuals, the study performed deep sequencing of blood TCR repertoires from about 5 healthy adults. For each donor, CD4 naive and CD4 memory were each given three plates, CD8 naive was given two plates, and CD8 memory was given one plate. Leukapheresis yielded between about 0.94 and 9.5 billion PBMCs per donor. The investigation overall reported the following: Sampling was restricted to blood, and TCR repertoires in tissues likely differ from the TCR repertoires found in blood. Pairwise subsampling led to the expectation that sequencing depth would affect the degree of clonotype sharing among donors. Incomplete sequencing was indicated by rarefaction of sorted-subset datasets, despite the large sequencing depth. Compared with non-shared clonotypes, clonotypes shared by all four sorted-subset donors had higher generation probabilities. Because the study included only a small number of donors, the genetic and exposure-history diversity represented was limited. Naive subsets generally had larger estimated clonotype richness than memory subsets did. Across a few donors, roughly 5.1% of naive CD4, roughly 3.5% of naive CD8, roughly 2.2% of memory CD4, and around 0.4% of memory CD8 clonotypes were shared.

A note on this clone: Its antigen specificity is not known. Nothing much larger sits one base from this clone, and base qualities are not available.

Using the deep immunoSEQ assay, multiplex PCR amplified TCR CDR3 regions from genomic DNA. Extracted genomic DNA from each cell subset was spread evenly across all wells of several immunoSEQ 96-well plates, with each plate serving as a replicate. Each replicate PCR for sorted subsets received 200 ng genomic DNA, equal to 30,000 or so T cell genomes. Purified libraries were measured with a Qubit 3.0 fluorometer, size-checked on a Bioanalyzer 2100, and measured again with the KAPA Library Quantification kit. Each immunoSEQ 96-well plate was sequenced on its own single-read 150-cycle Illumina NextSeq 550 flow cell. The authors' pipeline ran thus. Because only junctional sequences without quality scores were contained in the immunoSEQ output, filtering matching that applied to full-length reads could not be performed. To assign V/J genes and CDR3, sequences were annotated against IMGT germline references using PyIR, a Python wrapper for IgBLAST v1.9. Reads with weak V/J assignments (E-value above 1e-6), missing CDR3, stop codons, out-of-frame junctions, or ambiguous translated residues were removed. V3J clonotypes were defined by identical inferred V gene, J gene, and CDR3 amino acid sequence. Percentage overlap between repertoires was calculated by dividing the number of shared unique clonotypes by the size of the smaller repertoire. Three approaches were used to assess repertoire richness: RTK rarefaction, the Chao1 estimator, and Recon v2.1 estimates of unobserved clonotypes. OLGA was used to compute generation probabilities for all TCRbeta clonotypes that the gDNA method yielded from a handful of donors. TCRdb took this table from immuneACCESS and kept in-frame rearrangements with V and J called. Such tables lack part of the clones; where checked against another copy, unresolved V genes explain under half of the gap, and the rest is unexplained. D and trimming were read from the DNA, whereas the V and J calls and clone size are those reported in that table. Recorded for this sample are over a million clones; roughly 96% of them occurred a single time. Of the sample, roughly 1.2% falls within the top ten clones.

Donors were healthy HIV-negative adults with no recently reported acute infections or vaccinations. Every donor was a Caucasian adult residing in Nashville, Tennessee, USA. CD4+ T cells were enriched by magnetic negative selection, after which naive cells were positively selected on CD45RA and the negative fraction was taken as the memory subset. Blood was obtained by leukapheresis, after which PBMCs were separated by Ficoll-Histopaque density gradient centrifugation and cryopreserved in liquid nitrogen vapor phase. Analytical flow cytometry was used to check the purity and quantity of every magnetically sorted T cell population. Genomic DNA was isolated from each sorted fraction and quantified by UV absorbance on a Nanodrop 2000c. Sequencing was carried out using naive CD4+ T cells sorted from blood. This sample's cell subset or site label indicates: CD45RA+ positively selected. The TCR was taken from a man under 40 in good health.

The CDR3 protein is CASSSGLAGADYNEQFF. The bases read TGCGCCAGCAGCTCGGGACTAGCGGGGGCCGATTACAATGAGCAGTTCTTC. The chain links TRBV4-3 with TRBJ2-1, and TRBD2 aligns with 14 junction nucleotides. The germline V gene provides CDR1 LGHNA and CDR2 YSLEER. The CDR3, from cysteine to phenylalanine, totals 17 residues. Only the CDR3 DNA is retained, 51 bases long and in frame from the first base. After removal of 5 bases from V and 4 bases from J, the junction retains 7 bases not matched to a gene.